The T cell receptor beta chain described here comes from a study of blood T cells in healthy people across ages. Findings and limits, study-wide: With unsorted PBMCs, a conclusive comparison of naive versus antigen-experienced cells was not possible.

This clonotype was recorded a few times. The antigen remains unidentified. With a J-beta primer mix and a sample-barcoded 5' primer, a second PCR ran roughly 6 to 12 cycles. TCRdb re-derived calls from the 5' RACE reads in MiXCR, one entry per CDR3 protein. The table shows a few hundred thousand distinct CDR3 sequences, with 27% occurring only once. The CDR3 spans 13 residues. Germline loops: CDR1 MDHEN, CDR2 SYDVKM. V was trimmed by 2 bases and J by 6 bases, leaving 11 bases between them. The sequenced sample consisted of blood. This TCR derives from a woman aged 70-85 years in good health. The J gene is TRBJ2-7, the V gene TRBV28, with no clear D. DNA for the CDR3: TGTGCCAGCAGTTTAAATAACGGGTTCGAGCAGTACTTC. Translated: CASSLNNGFEQYF.